Listed below are T cell receptor beta chains from one sample, sequenced in a study of blood T cell repertoires in COVID-19. Repertoires were generated with immunoSEQ multiplex PCR, while TCRdb's copy carries only in-frame clones and drops some. This repertoire shows about 110,000 clones, about 80% found once; its top ten account for over 3.5%. The specimen was peripheral blood. The receptor set was obtained from a woman of 80 years or more with acute or convalescent COVID-19. Each CDR3 is given with its conserved first and last residue. Fields, in order: clone size, V gene, J gene, D gene, CDR3 protein, CDR3 DNA. A D gene is named only where the DNA matches it firmly. Part of the rows lack a size; the others show once, few, many or a class for expanded clones.

>once|TRBV5-1|TRBJ2-3|TRBD2
CASSPERGGPIDTQYF
TGCGCCAGCAGCCCAGAGCGGGGGGGCCCAATAGATACGCAGTATTTT
>NA|TRBV29-1|TRBJ2-2|TRBD2
CSVEVRLAPGELFF
TGCAGCGTTGAAGTTAGACTAGCACCCGGGGAGCTGTTTTTT
>NA|TRBV15|TRBJ2-7|NA
CATSRDRSGSGEQYF
TGTGCCACCAGCAGAGATCGCTCAGGTAGTGGCGAGCAGTACTTC
>NA|TRBV6-5|TRBJ1-2|NA
CATPRPAANYGYTF
TGTGCCACCCCTAGGCCAGCGGCTAACTATGGCTACACCTTC
>few|TRBV5-6|TRBJ2-2|NA
CASSSFPGEGSGGELFF
TGTGCCAGCAGCTCTTTTCCGGGAGAGGGGAGCGGAGGGGAGCTGTTTTTT
>once|TRBV18|TRBJ2-7|TRBD1
CASSPPRGTGGTEQYF
TGTGCCAGCTCACCACCTCGAGGGACAGGGGGCACCGAGCAGTACTTC
>few|TRBV12-3/TRBV12-4|TRBJ2-7|NA
CASSLATDYEQYF
TGTGCCAGCAGTTTAGCGACAGACTACGAGCAGTACTTC
>NA|TRBV3-1/TRBV3-2|TRBJ2-2|TRBD2
CASSQVAGANTGELFF
TGTGCCAGCAGCCAAGTAGCGGGGGCGAACACCGGGGAGCTGTTTTTT
>NA|TRBV7-7|TRBJ2-3|TRBD1
CASGQGQTDTQYF
TGTGCTAGCGGACAGGGGCAAACAGATACGCAGTATTTT
>NA|TRBV5-4|TRBJ2-1|TRBD1
CASSPAGGRGSGEQFF
TGTGCCAGCAGCCCCGCTGGGGGCAGGGGGTCGGGGGAGCAGTTCTTC
>NA|TRBV20-1|TRBJ2-3|NA
CSAPGDTQYF
TGCAGTGCTCCAGGGGATACGCAGTATTTT
>NA|TRBV18|TRBJ1-4|NA
CASSPITGIDGEKLFF
TGTGCCAGCTCACCGATAACAGGCATTGACGGTGAAAAACTGTTTTTT
>NA|TRBV28|TRBJ1-4|NA
CASSQPLAGLNEKLFF
TGTGCCAGCAGTCAACCGCTGGCAGGACTGAATGAAAAACTGTTTTTT
>NA|TRBV6-5|TRBJ1-2|TRBD1
CASSLQGGYGYTF
TGTGCCAGCAGTTTACAGGGGGGCTATGGCTACACCTTC
>NA|TRBV7-2|TRBJ1-5|NA
CASSSPPGPSYF
TGTGCCAGCAGCTCCCCCCCGGGTCCCTCGTATTTT
>NA|TRBV2|TRBJ2-6|NA
CASSEDNSGANVLTF
TGTGCCAGCAGTGAAGATAACTCTGGGGCCAACGTCCTGACTTTC
>NA|TRBV3-1/TRBV3-2|TRBJ2-7|TRBD2
CASSSSGGAYEQYF
TGTGCCAGCAGCTCAAGCGGGGGGGCCTACGAGCAGTACTTC
>once|TRBV3-1/TRBV3-2|TRBJ1-1|NA
CASSQQQAEAFF
TGTGCCAGCAGCCAACAACAGGCTGAAGCTTTCTTT
>NA|TRBV7-9|TRBJ1-6|NA
CASSLVQGTNSPLHF
TGTGCCAGCAGCTTAGTGCAGGGGACTAATTCACCCCTCCACTTT
>NA|TRBV24-1|TRBJ2-7|TRBD1
CATSDLGPYRLRDRARIYEQYF
TGTGCCACCAGTGATTTGGGGCCCTACCGACTCCGAGACAGGGCGCGAATCTACGAGCAGTACTTC
>NA|TRBV30|TRBJ1-5|NA
CAWSLGGPQHF
TGTGCCTGGAGTTTAGGGGGGCCCCAGCATTTT
>NA|TRBV6-1|TRBJ1-5|NA
CASSETAGTHGQPQHF
TGTGCCAGCAGTGAAACCGCCGGGACACATGGGCAGCCCCAGCATTTT
>NA|TRBV5-1|TRBJ2-3|NA
CASSYRTSTDTQYF
TGCGCCAGCAGCTACAGAACTAGCACAGATACGCAGTATTTT
>NA|TRBV6-5|TRBJ1-2|NA
CASRVDGSGNGYTF
TGTGCCAGCAGGGTAGACGGGTCGGGGAATGGCTACACCTTC
>few|TRBV7-9|TRBJ2-7|TRBD2
CASSFRGGRASYF
TGTGCCAGCAGCTTCCGGGGAGGGCGGGCTTCGTACTTC
>few|TRBV23-1|TRBJ2-1|TRBD1
CASSQPKRPGTGSSANEQFF
TGCGCCAGCAGTCAACCTAAACGTCCCGGGACAGGCTCCTCGGCCAATGAGCAGTTCTTC
>NA|TRBV6-5|TRBJ2-3|NA
CASSIRHDTDTQYF
TGTGCCAGCAGTATCAGACACGACACAGATACGCAGTATTTT
>NA|TRBV21-1|TRBJ1-6|NA
CASNVDRARSPLHF
TGTGCCAGCAACGTCGACAGGGCGCGTTCACCCCTCCACTTT
>many|TRBV9|TRBJ2-3|TRBD2
CASSVVSGGSDTQYF
TGTGCCAGCAGCGTAGTTAGCGGGGGATCAGATACGCAGTATTTT
>NA|TRBV2|TRBJ1-4|NA
CASSDFEEKLFF
TGTGCCAGCAGTGATTTCGAGGAAAAACTGTTTTTT
>NA|TRBV19|TRBJ2-3|TRBD1
CASRSSGQGNTDTQYF
TGTGCCAGTAGAAGCTCCGGACAGGGGAACACAGATACGCAGTATTTT
>few|TRBV11-3|TRBJ1-1|NA
CASSFTLNTEAFF
TGTGCCAGCAGTTTCACACTGAACACTGAAGCTTTCTTT
>NA|TRBV6-5|TRBJ2-7|TRBD1
CASSSAGGYEQYF
TGTGCCAGCTCCTCTGCAGGGGGCTACGAGCAGTACTTC
>medium-sized|TRBV11-2|TRBJ2-7|TRBD2
CASSLWEGDYEQYF
TGTGCCAGCAGCTTATGGGAGGGAGACTACGAGCAGTACTTC
>NA|TRBV3-1/TRBV3-2|TRBJ2-3|NA
CASSQAGTDTQYF
TGTGCCAGCAGCCAAGCGGGTACAGATACGCAGTATTTT
>few|TRBV5-4|TRBJ2-1|NA
CASSFQGSHEQFF
TGTGCCAGCAGCTTCCAGGGGAGCCATGAGCAGTTCTTC
>NA|TRBV6-4|TRBJ2-7|TRBD2
CASYGRRTSASYEQYF
TGTGCCAGCTATGGGCGAAGAACTAGCGCCTCCTACGAGCAGTACTTC
>once|TRBV7-9|TRBJ2-1|NA
CASSLGLDYNEQFF
TGTGCCAGCAGCTTAGGACTAGACTACAATGAGCAGTTCTTC
>once|TRBV6-5|TRBJ2-6|NA
CASLTGGAGANVLTF
TGTGCCAGCCTTACCGGAGGGGCTGGGGCCAACGTCCTGACTTTC
>NA|TRBV11-2|TRBJ2-2|TRBD2
CASSLLRGGYTGELFF
TGTGCCAGCAGCTTGCTTCGCGGGGGGTACACCGGGGAGCTGTTTTTT